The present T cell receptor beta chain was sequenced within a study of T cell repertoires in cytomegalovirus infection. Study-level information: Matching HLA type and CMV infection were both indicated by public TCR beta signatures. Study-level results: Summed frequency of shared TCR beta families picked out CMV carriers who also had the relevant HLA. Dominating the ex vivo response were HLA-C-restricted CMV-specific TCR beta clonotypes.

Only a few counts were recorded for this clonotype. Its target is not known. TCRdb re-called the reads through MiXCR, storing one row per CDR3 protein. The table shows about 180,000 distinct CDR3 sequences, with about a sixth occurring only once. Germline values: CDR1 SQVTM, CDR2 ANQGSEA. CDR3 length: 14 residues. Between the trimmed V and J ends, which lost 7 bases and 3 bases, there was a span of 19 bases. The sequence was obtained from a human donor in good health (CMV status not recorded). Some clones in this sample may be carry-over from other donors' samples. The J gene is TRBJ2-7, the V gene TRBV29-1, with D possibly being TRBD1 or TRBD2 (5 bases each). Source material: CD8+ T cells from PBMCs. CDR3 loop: CSAGTMENGYEQYF. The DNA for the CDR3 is TGCAGCGCCGGGACGATGGAAAACGGCTACGAGCAGTACTTC.